This T cell receptor beta chain came from a study of shared clonotypes between healthy human individuals. Whole-study results and caveats: Clonotype sharing among donors was thought likely to change with sequencing depth. There were few donors, and this limited the genetic and exposure-history diversity represented.

The data were produced by immunoSEQ multiplex PCR, yet TCRdb's version contains in-frame clones alone and is incomplete. The sample has about 2.4 million clones; around 90% are singletons. V lost 6 bases to trimming and J lost 2 bases; unmatched junction nucleotides: 6. The CDR3 loop spans 15 amino acids. Germline V lookup: CDR1 MNHEY, CDR2 SVGAGI. About this clone: Its antigen is unidentified.

This chain links TRBV6-5 with TRBJ2-5; 10 bases match TRBD2. Source material: naive CD4+ T cells sorted from blood. Noted subset: CD45RA+ positively selected. The clonotype originates from a man aged 18 to 29 in good health. As DNA, the CDR3 is TGTGCCAGCAGCTCGGGACTAGCGTATCAAGAGACCCAGTACTTC. Translation gives CASSSGLAYQETQYF.